The clone carrying this T cell receptor beta chain occurred many times. Its antigen is undetermined. Time point in this sample: sample taken at primary tumor resection. The authors sequenced whole RNA from tumor, nontumor lung or frozen PBMC without sorting. This sample is drawn from a study of spatial heterogeneity in lung cancer. General study results and limits: Estimates put coverage of tumor T cells approximately 7% for alpha and roughly 13% for beta chains. How many expanded intratumoral alpha and beta TCRs were present tracked the tumor mutation count, which was a count of nonsynonymous mutations. The numbers of ubiquitous and regional expanded TCRs correlated with ubiquitous and regional nonsynonymous mutations, respectively.

TCRdb processed the 5' RACE reads anew with MiXCR; each CDR3 protein has one entry. The repertoire holds 12,000 or so distinct CDR3 sequences, with roughly 15% as singletons. The source material was lung tumor tissue, sampled at surgery. The clonotype was recovered from a male donor with early-stage non-small cell lung cancer.

Here the CDR3 reads CSVAEPPSYEQYF. The CDR3 nucleotides read TGCAGCGTTGCAGAGCCCCCCTCCTACGAGCAGTACTTC. This chain uses TRBV29-1 with TRBJ2-7; D call uncertain. From germline, CDR1 is SQVTM and CDR2 ANQGSEA. The V gene lost 4 bases and the J gene lost 0 bases, with 10 bases spanning the gap. The CDR3 spans 13 residues.